This T cell receptor (beta chain) was retrieved from a study of cytomegalovirus exposure and HLA in healthy donors. Primers for the PCR totalled 60 Vbeta and 13 Jbeta. TCRdb's copy holds only in-frame clones and misses some; the assay was immunoSEQ multiplex PCR. Among more than 95,000 clones, 76% were seen once, and the ten largest hold 5% to 6.5%. In regard to this clone: Its cognate antigen is unknown.

Between the trimmed V and J ends, which lost 2 bases and 4 bases, there was a span of 14 bases. Germline CDR1 reads SGHTA; CDR2 reads FQGTGA. The CDR3 contains 15 residues. The study's findings and limits: Diagnosis of cytomegalovirus status made by the classifier reportedly showed high specificity and sensitivity. Among the sequence variants, a highly shared cluster was likely an artifact of sequencing.

The donors gave bone marrow, and they were healthy. Despite likely unrecorded immune exposures, the donors were nominally healthy at the time of sampling. This receptor was identified in a woman aged 18-35 years in good health and CMV-seropositive. The chain carries TRBV7-3 and TRBJ2-5; possible D gene TRBD1, 5 bases. The sample comprised PBMCs. The DNA of the CDR3 is TGTGCCAGCAGCTTAGAAGGGGTAGTCGGAGAGACCCAGTACTTC. Encoded protein: CASSLEGVVGETQYF. Looking up the rest from reference TRBV7-3 and TRBJ2-5 gives the full variable domain: GAGVSQTPSNKVTEKGKYVELRCDPISGHTALYWYRQSLGQGPEFLIYFQGTGAADDSGLPNDRFFAVRPEGSVSTLKIQRTERGDSAVYLCASSLEGVVGETQYFGPGTRLLVL.